This T cell receptor (beta chain) was sequenced in a study of identical twins. This clonotype was detected ten times or more. What it recognizes is unknown. The germline gives CDR1 MGHRA, CDR2 YSYEKL. With V trimmed by 0 bases and J by 4 bases, 9 bases remained unmatched. The CDR3 covers 18 residues. The study's findings and limits: Conclusions were based on cross-sectional statistical analysis, without following the same donors.

Using its own MiXCR run on the 5' RACE reads, TCRdb lists one record per CDR3 protein. The data show around 670,000 distinct CDR3 sequences, with less than 7% seen just once and roughly 2% held by the top ten. The chain couples TRBV4-1 to TRBJ2-3, with TRBD2 identical over 11 bases. Sequencing used naive T cells sorted from blood. The receptor's source is a man younger than 35 in good health. The chain's CDR3 is CASSQDRGLAGSSDTQYF. The CDR3 coding sequence is TGCGCCAGCAGCCAAGACCGCGGACTAGCGGGCTCTTCAGATACGCAGTATTTT.